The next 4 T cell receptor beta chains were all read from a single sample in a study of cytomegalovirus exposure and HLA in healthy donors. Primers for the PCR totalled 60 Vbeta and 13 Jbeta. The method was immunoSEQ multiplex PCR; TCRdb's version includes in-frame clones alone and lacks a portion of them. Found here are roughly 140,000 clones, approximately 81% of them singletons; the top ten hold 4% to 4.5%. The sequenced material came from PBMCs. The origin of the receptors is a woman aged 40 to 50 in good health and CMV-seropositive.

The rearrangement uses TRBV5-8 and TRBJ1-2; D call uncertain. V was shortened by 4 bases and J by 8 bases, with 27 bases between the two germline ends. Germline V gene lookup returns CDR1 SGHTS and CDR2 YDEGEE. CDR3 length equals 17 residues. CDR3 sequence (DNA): TGTGCCAGCAGCCTGGATCTTTATAGGGCGGGCGGTGAAGGCTACACCTTC. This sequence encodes CASSLDLYRAGGEGYTF.

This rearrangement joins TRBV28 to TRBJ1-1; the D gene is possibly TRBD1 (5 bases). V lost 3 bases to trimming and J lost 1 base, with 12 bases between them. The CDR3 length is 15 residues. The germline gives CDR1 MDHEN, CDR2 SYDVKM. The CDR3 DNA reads TGTGCCAGCAGTTTTGGCGGGGGGGGGAACACTGAAGCTTTCTTT. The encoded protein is CASSFGGGGNTEAFF.

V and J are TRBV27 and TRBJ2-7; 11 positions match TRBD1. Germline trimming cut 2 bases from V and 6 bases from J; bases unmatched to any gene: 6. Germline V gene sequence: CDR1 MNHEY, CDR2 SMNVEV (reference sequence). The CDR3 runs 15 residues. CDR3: CASSLGRTGGFEQYF. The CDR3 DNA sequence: TGTGCCAGCAGTTTAGGGAGGACAGGGGGCTTCGAGCAGTACTTC.

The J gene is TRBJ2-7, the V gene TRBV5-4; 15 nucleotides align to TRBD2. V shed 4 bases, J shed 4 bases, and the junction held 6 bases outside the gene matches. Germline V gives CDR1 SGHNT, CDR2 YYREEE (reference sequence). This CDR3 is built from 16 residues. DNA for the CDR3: TGTGCCAGCAGCCGGACTAGCGGGGGGGCCATTTACGAGCAGTACTTC. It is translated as CASSRTSGGAIYEQYF.